These 26 T cell receptor beta chains were sequenced from one sample in a study of T cell responses to AZD1222 COVID-19 vaccine. Repertoires were generated with immunoSEQ multiplex PCR, while TCRdb's copy carries only in-frame clones and drops some. This table holds over 120,000 clones, roughly 84% found once. The specimen was peripheral blood, collected 28 days after the second AZD1222 dose. These receptors were obtained from an adult who received the AZD1222 COVID-19 vaccine.

The gene calls are TRBV28 and TRBJ1-2; possibly TRBD1 for D (5 bases). The germline V gene encodes CDR1 MDHEN and CDR2 SYDVKM. V shed 11 bases and J shed 4 bases, with 14 bases lying between them. The CDR3 length is 12 residues. The CDR3 DNA sequence: TGTGCCTCCTGGGAGGGGACCTATGGCTACACCTTC. This translates into CASWEGTYGYTF.

This clone was seen only a few times. The rearrangement links TRBV29-1 to TRBJ1-3; no clear D. The V end was cut by 5 bases, the J end by 4 bases, with 6 bases between. CDR3 length: 11 amino acids. Germline V gene lookup returns CDR1 SQVTM and CDR2 ANQGSEA. CDR3 amino acids: CSVLGGNTIYF. The CDR3 DNA reads TGCAGCGTTTTAGGGGGAAACACCATATATTTT.

This clone was detected once. The CDR3 nucleotides read TGTGCCAGCAGCCAGAGCGGGAGACTGTACTTC. It translates to CASSQSGRLYF. This chain links TRBV11-2 with TRBJ2-7; 8 bases map to TRBD2. The V and J ends lost 5 bases and 12 bases, in that order; junction bases with no gene match: 6. The CDR3 has 11 amino acids. Germline CDR1 reads SGHAT; CDR2 reads FQNNGV.

This clone appeared once. V and J are TRBV15 and TRBJ1-5; 8 positions match TRBD1. J lost 4 bases, V lost 0 bases, and 2 bases had no gene match. This CDR3 is 15 amino acids long. The germline CDR1 and CDR2 sequences are LNHNV and YYDKDF (reference sequence). The CDR3 DNA follows: TGTGCCACCAGCAGAGACAGGGGGCCGAATCAGCCCCAGCATTTT. It encodes CATSRDRGPNQPQHF.

This clone appeared a few times. This chain links TRBV12-3 or TRBV12-4 with TRBJ1-5, with a tentative D call TRBD1 (5 bases). The V and J ends lost 6 bases and 8 bases respectively, with 14 bases between them. CDR3 length: 13 residues. This CDR3 reads CASRRRDAEPQHF. In DNA form, the CDR3 reads TGTGCCAGCAGGAGGCGGGACGCGGAGCCCCAGCATTTT.

V gene TRBV3-1 (or the pseudogene TRBV3-2) combines with J gene TRBJ2-5, with 10 nucleotides matching TRBD1. V was clipped by 5 bases and J by 3 bases; unmatched bases: 9. Looked up from germline, CDR1 is LGHDT and CDR2 is YNNKEL (reference sequence). The CDR3 is made up of 16 amino acids. CDR3 in DNA: TGTGCCAGCAGCAAAACCGGCGGACAGGGGGAAGAGACCCAGTACTTC. This translates into CASSKTGGQGEETQYF.

The chain is built from TRBV11-3 and TRBJ1-1; D not certain. This CDR3 has 13 residues. Between the trimmed V and J ends, which lost 2 bases and 1 base, there was a span of 5 bases. Germline CDR1 SGHNT, CDR2 YENEEA. This chain's CDR3 is CASSLLGNTEAFF. CDR3 bases: TGTGCCAGCAGCTTATTAGGGAACACTGAAGCTTTCTTT. The whole variable domain, remainder taken from reference TRBV11-3 and TRBJ1-1, is EAGVVQSPRYKIIEKKQPVAFWCNPISGHNTLYWYLQNLGQGPELLIRYENEEAVDDSQLPKDRFSAERLKGVDSTLKIQPAELGDSAVYLCASSLLGNTEAFFGQGTRLTVV.

The gene calls are TRBV6-6 and TRBJ2-7, with 12 bases that match TRBD2. Per germline, CDR1 MNHNY and CDR2 SVGAGI (reference sequence). The junction had 3 bases not matched to a gene; V was cut back by 9 bases and J by 3 bases. This CDR3 contains 13 residues. CDR3 nucleotides: TGTGCCAGTCGGACTAGCGGGGTCTACGAGCAGTACTTC. It translates to CASRTSGVYEQYF.

The chain carries TRBV5-4 and TRBJ1-1; 7 nucleotides align to TRBD1. CDR1 is SGHNT, CDR2 YYREEE, per germline (reference sequence). J was trimmed by 1 base and V by 0 bases; bases with no gene match: 3. CDR3 length equals 15 residues. This CDR3 is CASSLAGGWNTEAFF. The CDR3, as DNA: TGTGCCAGCAGCTTGGCAGGGGGTTGGAACACTGAAGCTTTCTTT.

The CDR3 reads CASSSTVQDGKANYGYTF. The CDR3, as DNA: TGTGCCAGCAGCTCGACTGTTCAGGACGGGAAAGCTAACTATGGCTACACCTTC. This chain links TRBV7-9 with TRBJ1-2; D is ambiguous. The length of the CDR3 is 18 residues. Per germline, CDR1 SEHNR and CDR2 FQNEAQ (reference sequence). Between the trimmed V and J ends, which lost 4 bases and 0 bases, there was a span of 21 bases. The variable domain in full, with the rest retrieved from reference TRBV7-9 and TRBJ1-2, is DTGVSQNPRHKITKRGQNVTFRCDPISEHNRLYWYRQTLGQGPEFLTYFQNEAQLEKSRLLSDRFSAERPKGSFSTLEIQRTEQGDSAMYLCASSSTVQDGKANYGYTFGSGTRLTVV.

The chain carries TRBV11-2 and TRBJ2-1; D perhaps matches TRBD1 (6 bases). V was shortened by 3 bases and J by 4 bases, with 7 bases between the two germline ends. From germline, CDR1 is SGHAT and CDR2 FQNNGV. The CDR3 is 13 residues long. The CDR3 sequence is CASSLDRYNEQFF. CDR3 nucleotide sequence: TGTGCCAGCAGCTTGGACAGATACAATGAGCAGTTCTTC.

The rearrangement links TRBV7-8 to TRBJ2-6; D unclear. The length of the CDR3 is 14 residues. Germline lookup yields CDR1 SGHVS and CDR2 FQNEAQ. Trimming stripped 1 base from V and 3 bases from J, with 4 bases between. The CDR3 loop is CASSLGVGANVLTF. DNA of the CDR3: TGTGCCAGCAGCTTAGGGGTTGGGGCCAACGTCCTGACTTTC.

The V gene is TRBV2, the J gene TRBJ1-3, with D maybe TRBD1 (6 bases). The CDR3 is 15 residues long. Trimming removed 8 bases at V and 0 bases at J, with 14 bases between. Germline CDR1 is SNHLY and CDR2 is FYNNEI. This CDR3 is CASQGDTYSGNTIYF. The DNA of the CDR3 is TGTGCCAGCCAAGGGGACACTTACTCTGGAAACACCATATATTTT.

The rearrangement links TRBV12-3 or TRBV12-4 to TRBJ1-1; D is uncertain. V was shortened by 6 bases and J by 2 bases, with 10 bases between the two germline ends. This CDR3 is built from 13 residues. The DNA of the CDR3 is TGTGCCAGCAGCCCCCCGGAAAACACTGAAGCTTTCTTT. It codes for CASSPPENTEAFF.

The sample holds one count of this clone. V gene TRBV7-2 combines with J gene TRBJ2-7, with TRBD2 identical over 9 bases. CDR1 is SGHTA, CDR2 FQGNSA, per germline. This CDR3 has 17 amino acids. With 1 base clipped from V and 0 bases from J, the junction kept 7 bases outside the gene matches. CDR3: CASSLVGGSGSSYEQYF. The CDR3 DNA reads as TGTGCCAGCAGCTTAGTGGGTGGTAGCGGGAGCTCCTACGAGCAGTACTTC.

The chain uses TRBV6-2 or TRBV6-3 and TRBJ1-4; D perhaps matches TRBD1 (5 bases). The CDR3 contains 15 residues. Germline lookup yields CDR1 MNHEY and CDR2 SVGEGT. The germline V and J ends were trimmed by 6 bases and 3 bases, with 14 bases remaining between them. DNA for the CDR3: TGTGCCAGCAGCACACCGGCCAGGGCTAATGAAAAACTGTTTTTT. Protein product: CASSTPARANEKLFF.

The genes are TRBV4-1 and TRBJ2-5; no clear D. The CDR3 sequence is 15 residues long. CDR1 and CDR2 from the germline V gene are MGHRA and YSYEKL. V was clipped by 1 base and J by 3 bases, with 12 bases between them. The CDR3 sequence: CASSQVVAGEETQYF. The CDR3 DNA reads TGCGCCAGCAGCCAAGTCGTAGCCGGAGAAGAGACCCAGTACTTC.

The chain has TRBV12-3 or TRBV12-4 and TRBJ1-1; no clear D gene. This CDR3 is 11 amino acids long. Trimming cost V 3 bases and J 5 bases, with 4 bases left between them. This CDR3 is CASSFRTEAFF. CDR3 DNA sequence: TGTGCCAGCAGTTTTCGGACTGAAGCTTTCTTT.

This clone showed up just once. J is TRBJ2-1 and V is TRBV15; a possible D gene is TRBD2 (7 bases). The germline gives CDR1 LNHNV, CDR2 YYDKDF (reference sequence). The ends were cut back, 3 bases at V and 3 bases at J, with 12 bases in the middle. CDR3 length: 15 amino acids. This CDR3 reads CATSRRGLDYNEQFF. DNA of the CDR3: TGTGCCACCAGCAGGCGGGGGCTTGACTACAATGAGCAGTTCTTC.

V gene TRBV28 combines with J gene TRBJ1-5; a possible D gene is TRBD1 (6 bases). Trimming took off 4 bases at V and 4 bases at J, with 8 bases between the two ends. Germline assignment: CDR1 MDHEN and CDR2 SYDVKM. This CDR3 has 13 amino acids. The CDR3, as DNA: TGTGCCAGCAGTTGGACAGTAAATCAGCCCCAGCATTTT. Translating gives CASSWTVNQPQHF.

This sequence joins TRBV7-2 and TRBJ2-2; TRBD2 matches 8 bases. Trimming took 5 bases from V and 5 from J; bases not matched to a gene: 7. Germline V gene sequence: CDR1 SGHTA, CDR2 FQGNSA. This CDR3 is 15 amino acids long. Written as DNA, the CDR3 is TGTGCCAGCAGCCTTAACGTAGCGGGGACCGGGGAGCTGTTTTTT. Translation: CASSLNVAGTGELFF.

The J gene is TRBJ1-1, the V gene TRBV7-9, with D perhaps TRBD1 (5 bases). This CDR3 spans 13 amino acids. V was cut by 5 bases and J by 4 bases, with 11 bases left in between. CDR1 is SEHNR, CDR2 FQNEAQ, per germline (reference sequence). The CDR3 loop is CASSMGDRTEAFF. The CDR3 DNA follows: TGTGCCAGCAGCATGGGGGATCGCACTGAAGCTTTCTTT.

The chain carries TRBV10-2 and TRBJ2-7; D call uncertain. This CDR3 has 12 amino acids. Trimming left V 4 bases short and J 3 bases short, with 7 bases between. Germline-derived CDR1 and CDR2 are WSHSY and SAAADI. This chain's CDR3 is CASSATVYEQYF. The CDR3, as DNA: TGCGCCAGCAGTGCCACAGTCTACGAGCAGTACTTC.

The CDR3 nucleotides are TGTGCCAGCAGCTTTTCGGGGAGAAACACTGAAGCTTTCTTT. Its protein is CASSFSGRNTEAFF. The genes are TRBV11-2 and TRBJ1-1; D gene ambiguous. Looked up from germline, CDR1 is SGHAT and CDR2 is FQNNGV. The germline V and J ends were trimmed by 3 bases and 2 bases, with 10 bases remaining between them. The CDR3 runs to 14 residues.

Turning to this clone: The sample carries other DNA sequences with the same CDR3. The chain joins TRBV6-5 to TRBJ1-1; D gene unclear. This CDR3 is built from 14 residues. Germline V lookup: CDR1 MNHEY, CDR2 SVGAGI. Trimming shortened V by 5 bases and J by 1 base, and 11 bases separated the two germline ends. CDR3 amino acids: CASSRRTGNTEAFF. The CDR3 coding sequence is TGTGCCAGCAGTAGGCGGACGGGGAACACTGAAGCTTTCTTT.

The J gene is TRBJ1-5, the V gene TRBV19, with a weak D call TRBD1 (5 bases). V was shortened by 5 bases and J by 8 bases, with 19 bases between the two germline ends. Germline assignment: CDR1 LNHDA and CDR2 SQIVND (reference sequence). The CDR3 totals 15 residues. The CDR3 region has the DNA TGTGCCAGTAGTGCCCCAGGGTCCTCCAGGAAGCCCCAGCATTTT. Translated: CASSAPGSSRKPQHF.